Below are 27 T cell receptor beta chains sequenced from a single sample in a study of CD4 T cells in relation to SARS-CoV-2 and coronaviruses. Sequenced by immunoSEQ multiplex PCR; TCRdb stores in-frame clones only, minus some. Seen here are about 56,000 clones, about 90% observed once, and the top ten hold about 0.4%. Sequencing was done on a sample of naive CD4+ T cells from PBMCs. Subset in this sample: naive CD4+ T cells isolated by negative enrichment. These receptors originate from an adult with COVID-19.

For the CDR3, the DNA is TGTGCCAGCAGCCATCGGCGGGAGGGCAGATACAATGAGCAGTTCTTC. This gives the protein CASSHRREGRYNEQFF. The genes are TRBV3-1 (or the pseudogene TRBV3-2) and TRBJ2-1, with TRBD2 matching over 9 bases. Germline CDR1 and CDR2: LGHDT and YNNKEL (reference sequence). This CDR3 is 16 amino acids long. V shed 3 bases and J 4 bases; nucleotides not matched to a gene: 7.

The chain joins TRBV18 to TRBJ2-3; D unclear. This CDR3 comprises 12 residues. Germline-derived CDR1 and CDR2 are KGHSH and LQKENI. The ends were cut back, 2 bases at V and 4 bases at J, with 4 bases in the middle. CDR3 bases: TGTGCCAGCTCACCAGCTGCAGATACGCAGTATTTT. It specifies CASSPAADTQYF.

V usage is TRBV28 and J usage is TRBJ2-2; D is uncertain. Germline V lookup: CDR1 MDHEN, CDR2 SYDVKM. V was trimmed by 3 bases and J by 8 bases, leaving 7 bases between them. The CDR3 is made up of 12 amino acids. CDR3 residues: CASSFLTGELFF. CDR3 DNA: TGTGCCAGCAGTTTTTTGACTGGGGAGCTGTTTTTT.

The CDR3 region has the DNA TGTGCCAGCAGTTTAGGAGCGGGAGGTTCCAGCACAGATACGCAGTATTTT. Translation gives CASSLGAGGSSTDTQYF. The chain employs TRBV6-2 or TRBV6-3 and TRBJ2-3; 9 nucleotides align to TRBD2. Germline V CDR1 and CDR2: MNHEY, SVGEGT. V dropped 4 bases and J dropped 0; count of bases not matched to a gene: 8. The CDR3 consists of 17 residues.

The V call is TRBV29-1, the J call TRBJ2-2; D possibly corresponds to TRBD1 (5 bases). CDR1 SQVTM and CDR2 ANQGSEA come from the germline V gene. The CDR3 consists of 15 residues. V lost 2 bases to trimming and J lost 0 bases, with 10 bases between them. The CDR3 DNA sequence: TGCAGCGTTGAACTTGGACACTCGAACACCGGGGAGCTGTTTTTT. Protein product: CSVELGHSNTGELFF.

The chain is built from TRBV5-6 and TRBJ2-5; D unresolved. The CDR3 covers 14 residues. V was pared by 0 bases and J by 2 bases, with 8 bases between. The germline CDR1 and CDR2 sequences are SGHDT and YYEEEE. The CDR3 loop is CASSLDRIQETQYF. DNA of the CDR3: TGTGCCAGCAGCTTGGACAGAATTCAAGAGACCCAGTACTTC.

The chain recombines TRBV7-2 with TRBJ2-1; TRBD2 aligns across 9 bases. The CDR3 length is 15 residues. The V segment lost 3 bases and the J segment 8 bases; nucleotides outside the gene matches: 8. Germline V CDR1 and CDR2: SGHTA, FQGNSA. The CDR3 here is CASSFWAGGPHEQFF. The CDR3 DNA is TGTGCCAGCAGCTTTTGGGCGGGAGGGCCACATGAGCAGTTCTTC. The full variable domain, its missing parts supplied by reference TRBV7-2 and TRBJ2-1, is GAGVSQSPSNKVTEKGKDVELRCDPISGHTALYWYRQSLGQGLEFLIYFQGNSAPDKSGLPSDRFSAERTGGSVSTLTIQRTQQEDSAVYLCASSFWAGGPHEQFFGPGTRLTVL.

This chain uses TRBV6-5 with TRBJ1-3, with 7 bases matching TRBD1. Germline values: CDR1 MNHEY, CDR2 SVGAGI. The length of the CDR3 is 16 residues. The junction had 7 bases not matched to a gene; V was cut back by 1 base and J by 4 bases. CDR3 loop: CASSYYRGFEGNTIYF. DNA for the CDR3: TGTGCCAGCAGTTACTACAGGGGATTTGAAGGAAACACCATATATTTT.

The chain joins TRBV5-1 to TRBJ1-1; D perhaps matches TRBD1 (5 bases). The CDR3 runs to 14 residues. Germline V gene sequence: CDR1 SGHRS, CDR2 YFSETQ. V lost 4 bases and J 1 base, leaving 11 bases between the germline ends. CDR3 sequence (DNA): TGCGCCAGCAGCCGCTCGGGGCAGAACACTGAAGCTTTCTTT. Protein: CASSRSGQNTEAFF.

V is TRBV28 and J is TRBJ2-7; 7 positions agree with TRBD2. V was pared by 5 bases and J by 2 bases, with 15 bases of the junction left unmatched. Germline-derived CDR1 and CDR2 are MDHEN and SYDVKM. The CDR3 contains 17 residues. The CDR3: CASSSWGGRTNAYEQYF. The CDR3 region has the DNA TGTGCCAGCAGTAGTTGGGGGGGACGCACCAATGCCTACGAGCAGTACTTC.

The chain carries TRBV7-2 and TRBJ2-3, with D tentatively TRBD1 (6 bases). The CDR3 contains 14 residues. V lost 2 bases to trimming and J lost 5 bases, with 11 bases between them. Looked up from germline, CDR1 is SGHTA and CDR2 is FQGNSA. The CDR3 loop is CASSLMSGVDTQYF. For the CDR3, the DNA is TGTGCCAGCAGCTTAATGTCAGGGGTAGATACGCAGTATTTT.

DNA of the CDR3: TGTGCCAGCAGTCTCATGGGGGGCCCCTACGAGCAGTACTTC. It is translated as CASSLMGGPYEQYF. This chain connects TRBV7-9 to TRBJ2-7; D is perhaps TRBD1 or TRBD2 (6 bases each). This CDR3 has 14 amino acids. CDR1 and CDR2 from the germline V gene are SEHNR and FQNEAQ (reference sequence). V lost 6 bases, J lost 2 bases, and 14 bases lay in between.

The genes are TRBV5-5 and TRBJ2-1, with D tentatively TRBD1 or TRBD2 (5 bases each). This CDR3 is built from 16 residues. Germline V gives CDR1 SGHKS, CDR2 YYEKEE (reference sequence). Trimming shortened V by 2 bases and J by 7 bases, and 19 bases separated the two germline ends. CDR3 region: CASSLLGTDPENEQFF. DNA of the CDR3: TGTGCCAGCAGCTTACTCGGGACCGATCCCGAGAATGAGCAGTTCTTC.

The chain joins TRBV9 to TRBJ1-2; D is perhaps TRBD1 (5 bases). The CDR3 extends over 14 amino acids. The V and J ends lost 0 bases and 2 bases respectively, with 8 bases between them. Germline-derived CDR1 and CDR2 are SGDLS and YYNGEE. CDR3: CASSVGGANYGYTF. CDR3 DNA sequence: TGTGCCAGCAGCGTAGGAGGGGCGAACTATGGCTACACCTTC.

V is TRBV7-2 and J is TRBJ2-5, with 11 nucleotides matching TRBD2. Unmatched junction bases numbered 14, after V lost 5 bases and J lost 9 bases. CDR1 SGHTA and CDR2 FQGNSA come from the germline V gene. The length of the CDR3 is 16 residues. The CDR3 sequence: CASSTYLLAGAAAQYF. CDR3 coding DNA: TGTGCCAGCAGCACCTATCTACTAGCGGGAGCCGCCGCCCAGTACTTC.

About this clone: The same CDR3 also results from other DNA sequences found in this sample. The V and J genes are TRBV5-1 and TRBJ2-7, with 7 bases lining up with TRBD1. CDR1 and CDR2 from the germline V gene are SGHRS and YFSETQ. J lost 5 bases, V lost 3 bases, and 8 bases had no gene match. This CDR3 is built from 14 residues. The CDR3 region has the DNA TGCGCCAGCAGCTCGAGACAGGGAGCTCACGAGCAGTACTTC. It translates to CASSSRQGAHEQYF.

The chain uses TRBV28 and TRBJ2-7; D might be TRBD1 or TRBD2, each matching 5 bases. Trimming shortened V by 3 bases and J by 7 bases, and 16 bases separated the two germline ends. The CDR3 spans 14 residues. CDR1 and CDR2 from the germline V gene are MDHEN and SYDVKM. The CDR3 is CASSLTGRMREQYF. Written as DNA, the CDR3 is TGTGCCAGCAGTTTGACGGGACGGATGAGGGAGCAGTACTTC.

This clone was seen a single time. The rearrangement joins TRBV6-5 to TRBJ1-5; TRBD1 agrees at 7 bases. The CDR3 has 15 residues. Trimming cost V 0 bases and J 3 bases; bases outside gene matches: 2. The germline V gene encodes CDR1 MNHEY and CDR2 SVGAGI. The CDR3 DNA reads as TGTGCCAGCAGTTACTCAGACAGGGACAATCAGCCCCAGCATTTT. It yields the protein CASSYSDRDNQPQHF.

The chain has TRBV6-6 and TRBJ2-7; the D gene is possibly TRBD2 (5 bases). This CDR3 is built from 13 residues. The V and J ends lost 8 bases and 0 bases respectively, with 11 bases between them. Germline V gives CDR1 MNHNY, CDR2 SVGAGI (reference sequence). CDR3 loop: CASSLGSSYEQYF. Written as DNA, the CDR3 is TGTGCCAGCTCCCTGGGGAGCTCCTACGAGCAGTACTTC.

The CDR3 reads CASSESGRVNTGELFF. DNA of the CDR3: TGTGCCAGCAGCGAGAGCGGGAGGGTGAACACCGGGGAGCTGTTTTTT. The V call is TRBV9, the J call TRBJ2-2; TRBD2 matches 10 bases. This CDR3 has 16 amino acids. The V segment lost 3 bases and the J segment 1 base; nucleotides outside the gene matches: 3. The germline gives CDR1 SGDLS, CDR2 YYNGEE.

The rearrangement joins TRBV6-5 to TRBJ1-5, with 8 bases identical to TRBD1. CDR1 is MNHEY and CDR2 is SVGAGI in the germline V gene. The CDR3 sequence is 15 residues long. V lost 6 bases and J lost 1; bases outside the gene matches: 5. CDR3: CASRTTGVSNQPQHF. The CDR3 coding sequence is TGTGCCAGCAGAACGACAGGGGTAAGCAATCAGCCCCAGCATTTT.

The chain employs TRBV15 and TRBJ2-4; either TRBD1 or TRBD2 may fit D (5 bases each). Germline-derived CDR1 and CDR2 are LNHNV and YYDKDF (reference sequence). The length of the CDR3 is 17 residues. V lost 2 bases, J lost 3 bases, and 17 bases lay in between. The chain's CDR3 is CATSRNRQKAVKNIQYF. The CDR3 coding sequence is TGTGCCACCAGCAGAAATAGACAGAAAGCGGTCAAAAACATTCAGTACTTC.

The rearrangement links TRBV6-2 or TRBV6-3 to TRBJ1-4; 7 bases are a match to TRBD1. Trimming removed 2 bases from V and 7 bases from J; junction bases left unmatched: 4. Per the germline V gene, CDR1 is MNHEY and CDR2 is SVGEGT. The CDR3 totals 14 residues. DNA of the CDR3: TGTGCCAGCAGTTACAAGGGGGCGCGTGAAAAACTGTTTTTT. This encodes CASSYKGAREKLFF.

The chain combines TRBV18 with TRBJ2-1; D possibly corresponds to TRBD1 (6 bases). The germline V gene has CDR1 KGHSH and CDR2 LQKENI. The CDR3 totals 15 residues. V lost 3 bases and J lost 0, with 9 bases in between. The CDR3 is CASSPLGASYNEQFF. The CDR3 nucleotides are TGTGCCAGCTCACCCCTGGGGGCCTCCTACAATGAGCAGTTCTTC.

The rearrangement joins TRBV5-1 to TRBJ2-7; 10 bases match TRBD1. V gave up 4 bases and J gave up 3 bases; unmatched junction bases: 10. Germline V gene lookup returns CDR1 SGHRS and CDR2 YFSETQ. This CDR3 comprises 16 residues. CDR3 DNA sequence: TGCGCCAGCAGCCAAAACCGGGACAGGGGTATCTACGAGCAGTACTTC. It yields the protein CASSQNRDRGIYEQYF.

The chain uses TRBV2 and TRBJ2-5; D call uncertain. V shed 5 bases and J shed 5 bases, with 15 bases lying between them. Germline assignment: CDR1 SNHLY and CDR2 FYNNEI. CDR3 length: 14 residues. CDR3 residues: CASSRLMGTETQYF. CDR3 nucleotides: TGTGCCAGCAGTAGATTAATGGGTACCGAGACCCAGTACTTC.

Notes on this clone: Relative to the germline gene, one junction end is altered; a read error may explain this. This chain links TRBV28 with TRBJ1-4; a weak D match, TRBD1 (6 bases). Germline CDR1 reads MDHEN; CDR2 reads SYDVKM. The CDR3 contains 15 residues. The CDR3 here is CASSLVGATDEKLFF. Written as DNA, the CDR3 is TGTGCCAGCAGTTTAGTGGGGGCAACTGATGAAAAACTGTTTTTT.